Shown below are 21 T cell receptor beta chains from a single sample sequenced in a study of chemoradiotherapy in HPV16-positive cancers. TCRdb keeps only in-frame clones here, not all; method: immunoSEQ multiplex PCR. The sample includes 9,500 to 15,000 clones, roughly 90% of them seen just once. Sequenced material: blood, taken from a patient who underwent chemoradiotherapy. Receptors were obtained from a human donor with HPV-associated anogenital cancer.

This clone was seen a handful of times. The chain links TRBV4-2 to TRBJ2-3; unclear D gene. The CDR3 runs 15 residues. The germline V and J ends were trimmed by 4 bases and 2 bases, with 13 bases remaining between them. Germline V gene data show CDR1 as LGHNA and CDR2 as YNFKEQ. CDR3 region: CASSPRDTYTDTQYF. CDR3 bases: TGTGCCAGCAGCCCTCGCGACACCTACACAGATACGCAGTATTTT.

CDR3 DNA: TGTGCCAGCAGCCTCAGTAATACGCAGTATTTT. This sequence encodes CASSLSNTQYF. V usage is TRBV7-8 and J usage is TRBJ2-3; D ambiguous. The V end was cut by 5 bases, the J end by 7 bases, with 7 bases between. This CDR3 has 11 residues. Germline CDR1 and CDR2: SGHVS and FQNEAQ.

The chain uses TRBV10-2 and TRBJ1-6; D unclear. This CDR3 has 12 amino acids. Germline CDR1 is WSHSY and CDR2 is SAAADI. Deletions cut 2 bases from V and 10 bases from J, with 6 bases between. This chain's CDR3 is CASSEPGSPLHF. The CDR3 DNA is TGCGCCAGCAGTGAGCCCGGCTCACCCCTCCACTTT.

The genes are TRBV4-2 and TRBJ1-1, with 7 bases that match TRBD1. CDR3 length: 15 amino acids. V shed 4 bases and J 6 bases; nucleotides not matched to a gene: 11. CDR1 LGHNA and CDR2 YNFKEQ come from the germline V gene. The CDR3 DNA follows: TGTGCCAGCAGCCCTCAGACAGGGTCCGTCGCTGAAGCTTTCTTT. Translated: CASSPQTGSVAEAFF.

This chain links TRBV5-6 with TRBJ1-2; the D gene is possibly TRBD1 (5 bases). This CDR3 region has 16 residues. CDR1 is SGHDT and CDR2 is YYEEEE in the germline V gene. Trimming took 4 bases from V and 8 from J, leaving 24 bases between them. The chain's CDR3 is CASSNIRVSMVWGYTF. As DNA, the CDR3 is TGTGCCAGCAGCAATATCAGGGTTTCTATGGTTTGGGGCTACACCTTC.

The chain carries TRBV10-3 and TRBJ2-7; 8 nucleotides agree with TRBD1. Germline lookup yields CDR1 ENHRY and CDR2 SYGVKD. This CDR3 is built from 14 residues. Trimming cost V 0 bases and J 5 bases; bases outside gene matches: 3. The CDR3 is CAISESQGANEQYF. CDR3 in DNA: TGTGCCATCAGTGAGTCTCAGGGGGCCAACGAGCAGTACTTC.

The chain combines TRBV29-1 with TRBJ1-5; tentatively, D is TRBD1 (5 bases). From germline, CDR1 is SQVTM and CDR2 ANQGSEA. The CDR3 length is 16 residues. Trimming took off 1 base at V and 0 bases at J, with 13 bases between the two ends. The chain's CDR3 is CSVEGAGRLSNQPQHF. CDR3 coding DNA: TGCAGCGTTGAAGGGGCAGGGAGACTTAGCAATCAGCCCCAGCATTTT.

The chain carries TRBV21-1 and TRBJ2-1; no DNA check was done on the table's D call, TRBD2. TRBV21-1 is a known pseudogene. The CDR3 is 15 amino acids. CDR3 amino acids: CATLRGGSSYNEQFF. In nucleotides, the CDR3 is TGTGCCACCTTGCGGGGGGGAAGCTCCTACAATGAGCAGTTCTTC.

The rearrangement links TRBV6-4 to TRBJ2-3; D ambiguous. In germline, CDR1 is MRHNA, CDR2 SNTAGT. CDR3 size: 14 residues. Trimming stripped 0 bases from V and 4 bases from J, with 8 bases between. The CDR3 coding sequence is TGTGCCAGCAGTGACTCCTTCACCCCAGATACGCAGTATTTT. This codes for CASSDSFTPDTQYF.

The chain couples TRBV4-1 to TRBJ1-6, with D possibly TRBD1 on 5 matching bases. With 2 bases removed from V and 9 bases from J, the gap between germline ends came to 20 bases. Germline CDR1 and CDR2: MGHRA and YSYEKL. CDR3 length equals 17 residues. For the CDR3, the DNA is TGCGCCAGCAGCCAATCCAGGGTGGTGGGGGGGGGTTCACCCCTCCACTTT. It specifies CASSQSRVVGGGSPLHF.

The chain couples TRBV6-6 to TRBJ1-5, with D unresolved. Germline V gene sequence: CDR1 MNHNY, CDR2 SVGAGI (reference sequence). The V and J ends lost 2 bases and 4 bases respectively, with 3 bases between them. The CDR3 totals 12 residues. The CDR3 here is CASSYDNQPQHF. The CDR3 DNA reads as TGTGCCAGCAGTTACGATAATCAGCCCCAGCATTTT.

The chain's CDR3 is CAIGLAGDTDTQYF. CDR3 nucleotides: TGTGCCATCGGACTAGCGGGGGACACAGATACGCAGTATTTT. The chain recombines TRBV10-3 with TRBJ2-3; TRBD2 aligns across 13 bases. The CDR3 consists of 14 residues. The V segment lost 8 bases and the J segment 2 bases; nucleotides outside the gene matches: 1. From germline, CDR1 is ENHRY and CDR2 SYGVKD.

The chain combines TRBV19 with TRBJ2-3, with 7 positions matching TRBD1. Germline-derived CDR1 and CDR2 are LNHDA and SQIVND (reference sequence). With V trimmed by 4 bases and J by 2 bases, 9 bases remained unmatched. There are 16 residues in the CDR3. CDR3 coding DNA: TGTGCCAGTAGTACCTGGGACAGAGGCTACACAGATACGCAGTATTTT. Amino acids: CASSTWDRGYTDTQYF.

This chain joins TRBV14 and TRBJ1-2; TRBD1 is a possible D gene (5 bases). Per the germline V gene, CDR1 is SGHDN and CDR2 is FVKESK. This CDR3 comprises 16 residues. The ends were cut back, 1 base at V and 0 bases at J, with 12 bases in the middle. The CDR3 region is CASSQVPTGTNYGYTF. CDR3 DNA: TGTGCCAGCAGCCAAGTTCCTACAGGAACTAACTATGGCTACACCTTC.

The chain is built from TRBV11-2 and TRBJ2-2, with D perhaps TRBD2 (6 bases). From germline, CDR1 is SGHAT and CDR2 FQNNGV. V was cut by 1 base and J by 4 bases, with 13 bases left in between. The CDR3 covers 16 residues. DNA for the CDR3: TGTGCCAGCAGCTTAGTCGGCCCGCGGGGCACCGGGGAGCTGTTTTTT. Translating it yields CASSLVGPRGTGELFF.

This sequence joins TRBV7-2 and TRBJ1-5; D gene ambiguous. V lost 1 base and J lost 6, with 7 bases in between. The germline V gene has CDR1 SGHTA and CDR2 FQGNSA. The length of the CDR3 is 13 residues. The CDR3 bases are TGTGCCAGCAGCTTAGATGACTTTCAGCCCCAGCATTTT. Protein sequence: CASSLDDFQPQHF. Full variable domain (rest looked up from reference TRBV7-2 and TRBJ1-5): GAGVSQSPSNKVTEKGKDVELRCDPISGHTALYWYRQSLGQGLEFLIYFQGNSAPDKSGLPSDRFSAERTGGSVSTLTIQRTQQEDSAVYLCASSLDDFQPQHFGDGTRLSIL.

The rearrangement joins TRBV5-1 to TRBJ2-3; unclear D gene. Germline CDR1 SGHRS, CDR2 YFSETQ. The CDR3 is 13 amino acids. V was clipped by 0 bases and J by 3 bases, with 5 bases between them. CDR3 DNA: TGCGCCAGCAGCTTGGCTGGGACAGATACGCAGTATTTT. Amino acid sequence: CASSLAGTDTQYF.

This rearrangement joins TRBV28 to TRBJ1-3, with unresolved D. This CDR3 has 15 residues. Trimming left V 7 bases short and J 0 bases short, with 13 bases between. Per the germline V gene, CDR1 is MDHEN and CDR2 is SYDVKM. The CDR3 DNA reads TGTGCCAGCACCCCCGGAGGCTTCTCTGGAAACACCATATATTTT. This translates into CASTPGGFSGNTIYF.

The rearrangement joins TRBV19 to TRBJ2-1; 9 bases are a match to TRBD1. This CDR3 is built from 13 residues. Per germline, CDR1 LNHDA and CDR2 SQIVND (reference sequence). Unmatched junction bases numbered 7, after V lost 8 bases and J lost 8 bases. The CDR3: CASVNRGRDEQFF. CDR3 in DNA: TGTGCCAGTGTCAACAGGGGGCGGGATGAGCAGTTCTTC.

The chain links TRBV18 to TRBJ2-6, with TRBD1 as a possible D gene (6 bases). Deletions cut 6 bases from V and 0 bases from J, with 15 bases between. CDR3 length: 17 residues. Germline V gene lookup returns CDR1 KGHSH and CDR2 LQKENI. The CDR3 DNA is TGTGCCAGCTCGCCCGGGACACCAGTCTCTGGGGCCAACGTCCTGACTTTC. Its translation is CASSPGTPVSGANVLTF.

This clone was observed a single time. The chain combines TRBV14 with TRBJ2-5, with TRBD2 matching 9 bases. The CDR3 contains 19 residues. V was clipped by 0 bases and J by 0 bases; unmatched bases: 11. Germline assignment: CDR1 SGHDN and CDR2 FVKESK. This CDR3 reads CASSQDLLAGTRYQETQYF. For the CDR3, the DNA is TGTGCCAGCAGCCAAGATCTGCTAGCGGGGACCCGGTACCAAGAGACCCAGTACTTC. Full variable domain (outside the CDR3, taken from reference TRBV14 and TRBJ2-5): EAGVTQFPSHSVIEKGQTVTLRCDPISGHDNLYWYRRVMGKEIKFLLHFVKESKQDESGMPNNRFLAERTGGTYSTLKVQPAELEDSGVYFCASSQDLLAGTRYQETQYFGPGTRLLVL.